This T cell receptor beta chain came from a study of blood T cell repertoires in COVID-19. About the study: The United States, Italy and Spain were the sources of the acute and convalescent COVID-19 samples. Nucleic acid was either cDNA or gDNA, and it came from T cells, B-cell-depleted T cells, or PBMCs.

Per the authors' pipeline: Reference gene primer amplification gave estimated nucleated cell counts. The assay was immunoSEQ multiplex PCR, and TCRdb's table has in-frame clones only and misses some. From that table come the V and J calls and clone size; the DNA was used to work out D and trimming. The data show around 190,000 clones, with 80% seen just once and 5% to 8.5% held by the top ten. Sequenced sample: peripheral blood. The sequence was collected from a man between 65 and 80 years old with active or convalescent COVID-19.

The CDR3, as DNA: TGTGCCAGATTACTAGCGGGAGCCTCAGATACGCAGTATTTT. It is translated as CARLLAGASDTQYF. V is TRBV6-4 and J is TRBJ2-3, with 11 bases matching TRBD2. V lost 9 bases, J lost 4 bases, and 6 bases stayed unmatched. The CDR3 contains 14 residues. The V gene's germline CDR1 is MRHNA and CDR2 SNTAGT.